These T cell receptor beta chains were read from a single sample in a study of cytomegalovirus exposure and HLA in healthy donors. Clones were sequenced by immunoSEQ multiplex PCR, and TCRdb holds only the in-frame ones, with some missing. This sample has over 100,000 clones, with around 80% found just once. Sequencing used PBMCs. The receptors derive from a man between 25 and 39 years old in good health and CMV-seropositive. Both conserved end residues are part of each CDR3. A D gene is named only where the DNA matches it firmly. Clone size is shown for a subset of rows, as once, few, many or a class of expanded clone.

NA | NA | TRBJ1-3 | TRBV4-3 | CASSRDPGTLGNTIYF | TGCGCCAGCAGCCGAGATCCCGGGACATTAGGCAACACCATATATTTT
TRBD1 | NA | TRBJ1-2 | TRBV19 | CASSIQGAIYGYTF | TGTGCCAGTAGTATTCAGGGGGCGATCTATGGCTACACCTTC
NA | NA | TRBJ1-3 | TRBV18 | CASSPRATDAGNTIYF | TGTGCCAGCTCACCACGGGCGACAGATGCTGGAAACACCATATATTTT
TRBD1 | NA | TRBJ2-1 | TRBV6-1 | CASRFDRGGYNEQFF | TGTGCCAGCAGGTTCGACAGGGGCGGCTACAATGAGCAGTTCTTC
NA | NA | TRBJ1-2 | TRBV29-1 | CSVRTDAGEGYPF | TGCAGCGTTCGGACAGACGCCGGGGAAGGCTACCCCTTC
TRBD2 | NA | TRBJ2-3 | TRBV7-2 | CASSSVSGGYTDTQYF | TGTGCCAGCAGCTCCGTAAGCGGGGGGTACACAGATACGCAGTATTTT
TRBD1 | few | TRBJ1-5 | TRBV6-1 | CASLLQGAQPQHF | TGTGCCAGCCTCTTACAGGGGGCCCAGCCCCAGCATTTT
TRBD1 | NA | TRBJ2-3 | TRBV4-3 | CASSQHPPPATGGRTDTQYF | TGCGCCAGCAGCCAACATCCACCCCCTGCGACAGGGGGTCGCACAGATACGCAGTATTTT
TRBD2 | NA | TRBJ2-7 | TRBV9 | CASSVGTSSCEQYF | TGTGCCAGCAGCGTAGGGACTAGCAGCTGCGAGCAGTACTTC
TRBD1 | NA | TRBJ1-6 | TRBV19 | CASSLGQEASPLHF | TGTGCCAGTAGTCTAGGACAGGAAGCGTCACCCCTCCACTTT
TRBD1 | NA | TRBJ1-1 | TRBV5-1 | CASSSSRDRGAFF | TGCGCCAGCAGCTCGTCCCGGGACAGGGGAGCTTTCTTT
NA | NA | TRBJ2-1 | TRBV7-9 | CASGHYNEQFF | TGTGCCAGCGGGCACTACAATGAGCAGTTCTTC
NA | NA | TRBJ2-2 | TRBV11-2 | CASSFWRDSSGELFF | TGTGCCAGCAGCTTTTGGAGGGATTCGTCCGGGGAGCTGTTTTTT
NA | large | TRBJ1-5 | TRBV18 | CASSGDGSNQPQHF | TGTGCCAGCTCGGGAGACGGTAGCAATCAGCCCCAGCATTTT
TRBD1 | NA | TRBJ2-7 | TRBV7-3 | CASSLTGTDYEQYF | TGTGCCAGCAGCTTAACGGGGACAGACTACGAGCAGTACTTC
TRBD1 | NA | TRBJ1-2 | TRBV27 | CASSLRTGGWPYGYTF | TGTGCCAGCAGTTTAAGGACAGGGGGCTGGCCCTATGGCTACACCTTC
NA | NA | TRBJ1-1 | TRBV5-5 | CASSLTAEAFF | TGTGCCAGCAGCCTTACGGCTGAAGCTTTCTTT
TRBD2 | few | TRBJ2-4 | TRBV28 | CASSFFIAGSKNIQYF | TGTGCCAGCAGTTTCTTCATAGCGGGGTCCAAAAACATTCAGTACTTC